This T cell receptor (beta chain) was retrieved from a study of technical replicates of blood from a few donors. Germline assignment: CDR1 SGHVS and CDR2 FQNEAQ. Trimming cost V 5 bases and J 3 bases, with 7 bases left between them. The CDR3 is 12 residues long. Sequencing used immunoSEQ multiplex PCR; TCRdb keeps in-frame clones, though not all of them. The table lists about 83,000 clones, 92% of them singletons. The sequence was obtained from a human donor in good health. Sequenced material: T cells isolated from PBMCs. V and J are TRBV7-8 and TRBJ1-2; no reliable D call. The CDR3 here is CASSQQYYGYTF. The CDR3 coding sequence is TGTGCCAGCAGCCAACAGTACTATGGCTACACCTTC.